A single sample gave rise to the 19 T cell receptor beta chains below, sequenced in a study of cytomegalovirus exposure and HLA in healthy donors. With 60 Vbeta and 13 Jbeta primers, the PCR was carried out. The table came from immunoSEQ multiplex PCR; TCRdb's copy has only in-frame clones and leaves some out. The sample shows about 160,000 clones, about 82% of them seen only once. Sample: PBMCs. The receptors stem from a male donor in good health and CMV-seronegative.

This chain links TRBV25-1 with TRBJ2-5, with a tentative D call TRBD1 (6 bases). Germline CDR1 and CDR2: MGHDK and SYGVNS. The ends were cut back, 2 bases at V and 7 bases at J, with 14 bases in the middle. There are 14 residues in the CDR3. The CDR3 sequence: CASSENPPQGTQYF. In nucleotides, the CDR3 is TGTGCCAGCAGTGAAAACCCTCCACAGGGGACCCAGTACTTC.

The V call is TRBV5-4, the J call TRBJ2-5; 8 nucleotides agree with TRBD2. Germline CDR1 and CDR2: SGHNT and YYREEE (reference sequence). J lost 4 bases, V lost 4 bases, and 12 bases had no gene match. The CDR3 totals 16 residues. The CDR3 region has the DNA TGTGCCAGCAGCCTCGGGGGGGCGGGAGGTCGAGAGACCCAGTACTTC. This encodes CASSLGGAGGRETQYF. Based on the CDR3 plus reference TRBV5-4 and TRBJ2-5, the full variable domain is ETGVTQSPTHLIKTRGQQVTLRCSSQSGHNTVSWYQQALGQGPQFIFQYYREEENGRGNFPPRFSGLQFPNYSSELNVNALELDDSALYLCASSLGGAGGRETQYFGPGTRLLVL.

The chain has TRBV5-1 and TRBJ2-2, with D perhaps TRBD2 (5 bases). Germline CDR1 and CDR2: SGHRS and YFSETQ. The CDR3 consists of 14 residues. V was pared by 0 bases and J by 7 bases, with 10 bases between. CDR3 in amino acids: CASSLGLSVGELFF. The CDR3 region has the DNA TGCGCCAGCAGCTTGGGACTAAGCGTCGGGGAGCTGTTTTTT.

This rearrangement joins TRBV7-9 to TRBJ1-2; 9 bases line up with TRBD1. The CDR3 is made up of 14 amino acids. V lost 5 bases and J lost 3; bases outside the gene matches: 4. CDR1 is SEHNR, CDR2 FQNEAQ, per germline (reference sequence). The CDR3: CASSIGTGYYGYTF. The DNA of the CDR3 is TGTGCCAGCAGCATTGGGACAGGGTACTATGGCTACACCTTC.

The chain recombines TRBV6-1 with TRBJ1-5; D perhaps matches TRBD1 (5 bases). Germline lookup yields CDR1 MNHNS and CDR2 SASEGT. The CDR3 sequence is 14 residues long. Trimming left V 3 bases short and J 3 bases short, with 9 bases between. The DNA for the CDR3 is TGTGCCAGCAGTGACGCCAGGGTCAATCAGCCCCAGCATTTT. It translates to CASSDARVNQPQHF.

The V and J genes are TRBV29-1 and TRBJ2-3, with TRBD2 matching over 10 bases. The CDR3 totals 16 residues. Germline lookup yields CDR1 SQVTM and CDR2 ANQGSEA. The V and J ends lost 5 bases and 4 bases, in that order; junction bases with no gene match: 12. The CDR3 DNA is TGCAGCGTTTTTATGGCTAGCGGGAGCGTGGCAGATACGCAGTATTTT. Translating gives CSVFMASGSVADTQYF.

The V and J genes are TRBV5-1 and TRBJ2-5; tentatively, D is TRBD2 (5 bases). CDR3 length: 14 residues. V was cut by 4 bases and J by 5 bases, with 15 bases left in between. Germline CDR1 reads SGHRS; CDR2 reads YFSETQ. CDR3 sequence: CASSRTSRRETQYF. CDR3 DNA: TGCGCCAGCAGCCGGACTTCTAGGAGGGAGACCCAGTACTTC.

This clone was detected a few times. The chain combines TRBV19 with TRBJ2-6; TRBD1 matches at 8 bases. Germline V gives CDR1 LNHDA, CDR2 SQIVND (reference sequence). This CDR3 is built from 17 residues. With 2 bases clipped from V and 4 bases from J, the junction kept 7 bases outside the gene matches. CDR3 DNA: TGTGCCAGTAGTATACGAGACAGGGGCCCCGGGGCCAACGTCCTGACTTTC. Its protein is CASSIRDRGPGANVLTF.

The chain recombines TRBV9 with TRBJ2-5; 11 bases are a match to TRBD2. Trimming cost V 0 bases and J 5 bases; bases outside gene matches: 6. The germline CDR1 and CDR2 sequences are SGDLS and YYNGEE. The CDR3 runs to 16 residues. The CDR3 DNA sequence: TGTGCCAGCAGCGTAGAACTAGCGGGAGACTTGGAGACCCAGTACTTC. Its translation is CASSVELAGDLETQYF.

The table lists this clone with a count of one. V is TRBV5-1 and J is TRBJ2-2; a weak D match, TRBD2 (5 bases). The CDR3 extends over 16 amino acids. CDR1 and CDR2 (germline): SGHRS, YFSETQ. Trimming stripped 1 base from V and 1 base from J, with 11 bases between. CDR3 coding DNA: TGCGCCAGCAGCTTGAATTTGGACTTGAACACCGGGGAGCTGTTTTTT. Protein: CASSLNLDLNTGELFF.

The chain couples TRBV4-2 to TRBJ2-7; no clear D. CDR1 is LGHNA and CDR2 is YNFKEQ in the germline V gene. V was pared by 2 bases and J by 5 bases, with 16 bases between. The CDR3 totals 15 residues. The CDR3 protein is CASSQQVFITHEQYF. CDR3 nucleotides: TGTGCCAGCAGCCAACAGGTATTCATTACCCACGAGCAGTACTTC.

This rearrangement joins TRBV19 to TRBJ2-5; the match to TRBD2 covers 7 bases. The CDR3 extends over 15 amino acids. With V trimmed by 3 bases and J by 2 bases, 6 bases remained unmatched. Germline V CDR1 and CDR2: LNHDA, SQIVND (reference sequence). CDR3 bases: TGTGCCAGTAGTATTCGCCTAGCGGTACAAGAGACCCAGTACTTC. It translates to CASSIRLAVQETQYF.

This clone was observed a few times. V usage is TRBV5-4 and J usage is TRBJ2-7, with 7 bases that match TRBD1. CDR1 is SGHNT, CDR2 YYREEE, per germline (reference sequence). The V and J ends lost 2 bases and 0 bases, in that order; junction bases with no gene match: 2. The CDR3 runs to 14 residues. CDR3 region: CASSFTGDSYEQYF. The CDR3 DNA sequence: TGTGCCAGCAGCTTTACAGGGGACTCCTACGAGCAGTACTTC.

This chain links TRBV9 with TRBJ1-6; TRBD1 is a possible D gene (5 bases). CDR1 is SGDLS, CDR2 YYNGEE, per germline. This CDR3 is built from 16 residues. V gave up 0 bases and J gave up 5 bases, with 12 bases separating them. The CDR3 DNA sequence: TGTGCCAGCAGCGTAGCTGGAGGGGCTCATAATTCACCCCTCCACTTT. Encoded protein: CASSVAGGAHNSPLHF.

The CDR3 sequence is CASSYSDRAYEQYF. Here the CDR3 DNA reads TGTGCCAGCAGTTACTCGGACAGGGCCTACGAGCAGTACTTC. The chain recombines TRBV6-6 with TRBJ2-7; 8 bases are shared with TRBD1. J lost 2 bases, V lost 0 bases, and 0 bases had no gene match. The CDR3 extends over 14 amino acids. In germline, CDR1 is MNHNY, CDR2 SVGAGI (reference sequence).

The gene calls are TRBV10-3 and TRBJ2-7; maybe TRBD2 (6 bases). V lost 0 bases and J 4 bases, leaving 7 bases between the germline ends. The germline V gene encodes CDR1 ENHRY and CDR2 SYGVKD. The CDR3 covers 13 residues. The CDR3 DNA follows: TGTGCCATCAGTGAGTCTGCGGGATACGAGCAGTACTTC. Translating it yields CAISESAGYEQYF.

The CDR3 bases are TGTGCCAGCAGCGTAGGAGGGAGGGTCCACGAGCAGTACTTC. Protein product: CASSVGGRVHEQYF. The V and J genes are TRBV9 and TRBJ2-7; 7 nucleotides agree with TRBD2. This CDR3 is built from 14 residues. Germline V gene sequence: CDR1 SGDLS, CDR2 YYNGEE. V was pared by 0 bases and J by 5 bases, with 5 bases of the junction left unmatched. Together with reference TRBV9 and TRBJ2-7, the CDR3 gives the full variable domain: DSGVTQTPKHLITATGQRVTLRCSPRSGDLSVYWYQQSLDQGLQFLIQYYNGEERAKGNILERFSAQQFPDLHSELNLSSLELGDSALYFCASSVGGRVHEQYFGPGTRLTVT.

The genes are TRBV25-1 and TRBJ2-5, with TRBD2 matching over 7 bases. The germline CDR1 and CDR2 sequences are MGHDK and SYGVNS. This CDR3 has 14 residues. J gave up 7 bases and V 7 bases, and 12 bases lay outside the gene matches. The CDR3 sequence: CASKGRAGRGTQYF. The CDR3 DNA is TGTGCCAGCAAGGGCCGCGCGGGGAGGGGGACCCAGTACTTC. The whole variable domain, remainder taken from reference TRBV25-1 and TRBJ2-5, is EADIYQTPRYLVIGTGKKITLECSQTMGHDKMYWYQQDPGMELHLIHYSYGVNSTEKGDLSSESTVSRIRTEHFPLTLESARPSHTSQYLCASKGRAGRGTQYFGPGTRLLVL.

V and J are TRBV19 and TRBJ2-7; 8 bases line up with TRBD2. Per germline, CDR1 LNHDA and CDR2 SQIVND (reference sequence). The J segment lost 1 base and the V segment lost 7 bases, leaving 6 bases of the junction unmatched. The CDR3 loop spans 14 amino acids. The CDR3 DNA reads as TGTGCCAGTACCTCCGGGGGGGGGTCCTACGAGCAGTACTTC. It yields the protein CASTSGGGSYEQYF.